This TCR beta chain is drawn from a study of blood T cell repertoires in COVID-19. Study overall: Sources were T cells, B-cell-depleted T cells, or PBMCs; the material itself was cDNA or gDNA.

Per the study methods: Amplification from reference gene primers served as the basis for estimated nucleated cell counts. Clones were read by immunoSEQ multiplex PCR, and TCRdb kept only the in-frame ones, dropping some. V, J and clone size reflect that table, while D and trimming were determined from the DNA. In the table there are over 250,000 clones, roughly nine tenths of which are singletons. Trimming removed 6 bases from V and 6 bases from J; junction bases left unmatched: 10. The CDR3 has 15 residues. From germline, CDR1 is SGHTA and CDR2 FQGNSA. Seattle researchers signed up patients amid active infection and tracked them longitudinally.

This TCR was recovered from a woman between 25 and 40 years old with COVID-19, enrolled during active disease. The sequenced material came from peripheral blood. The chain joins TRBV7-2 to TRBJ2-1, with TRBD2 matching 8 bases. The CDR3 nucleotides read TGTGCCAGCAGACCCGGTTCTAGCGGGTTCAATGAGCAGTTCTTC. Translating it yields CASRPGSSGFNEQFF.